The 28 T cell receptor beta chains below come from one sample, sequenced in a study of CD8+CD57+ T cells in acquired aplastic anemia (dated by TCRdb to between 2018 and 2020). The sequencer was an Illumina HiSeq 2000. Genomic DNA served as template for TCR beta VDJ combination and CDR3 sequence profiling. TCRdb trimmed public reads at Q25 via fastp, called clones via MiXCR and kept in-frame beta chains. Merged by CDR3 protein, the rows form single entries marked with the most common genes and DNA. This sample lists fewer than 200,000 distinct CDR3 sequences; almost 50% were detected once. The ten most abundant clones make up roughly 13% of the sample. The patients picked for sequencing were ones in whom flow cytometry had shown an expansion of CD8+CD57+ cells. Specimen: sorted CD4+, CD8+, or CD8+CD57+ T cells (not recorded which) from PBMCs. All receptors derive from a human donor with aplastic anemia.

V is TRBV19 and J is TRBJ2-3; D unresolved. Germline values: CDR1 LNHDA, CDR2 SQIVND (reference sequence). Trimming took 6 bases from V and 0 from J, leaving 7 bases between them. CDR3 size: 13 residues. In DNA, the CDR3 is TGTGCCAGTAGGGGATTAAGCACAGATACGCAGTATTTT. As protein: CASRGLSTDTQYF.

This sequence joins TRBV5-1 and TRBJ2-7, with 10 positions matching TRBD1. V trimming: 4 bases; J trimming: 3 bases; junction bases outside the gene matches: 7. Germline V CDR1 and CDR2: SGHRS, YFSETQ. This CDR3 has 15 residues. Written as DNA, the CDR3 is TGCGCCAGCAGCCTGGCGGGACAGGGGATCTACGAGCAGTACTTC. It yields the protein CASSLAGQGIYEQYF.

This rearrangement joins TRBV5-4 to TRBJ2-7, with TRBD1 matching 7 bases. The closer fit of TRBJ2-5 to the DNA end suggests the J call may be wrong. Looked up from germline, CDR1 is SGHNT and CDR2 is YYREEE (reference sequence). The CDR3 loop spans 16 amino acids. CDR3 protein: CASSWMTGRGRETQYF. CDR3 DNA sequence: TGTGCCAGCAGCTGGATGACAGGGCGAGGGCGGGAGACCCAGTACTTC.

This chain links TRBV24-1 with TRBJ2-1; 13 nucleotides align to TRBD2. Trimming took 2 bases from V and 15 from J; bases not matched to a gene: 9. CDR3 length: 15 amino acids. The V gene's germline CDR1 is KGHDR and CDR2 SFDVKD. The CDR3 nucleotides read TGTGCCACCAGTGATTCCCCTGGACTAGCGGGAGTCCTGTTCTTC. This translates into CATSDSPGLAGVLFF.

The J gene is TRBJ2-1, the V gene TRBV7-6; 10 positions match TRBD2. The CDR3 extends over 17 amino acids. Trimming took 4 bases from V and 11 from J; bases not matched to a gene: 17. The germline V gene encodes CDR1 SGHVS and CDR2 FNYEAQ. The CDR3 protein is CASSSGPIAGGGRQQFF. DNA of the CDR3: TGTGCCAGCAGCTCAGGGCCTATAGCGGGGGGCGGGAGACAGCAGTTCTTC. The full variable domain, rest sourced from reference TRBV7-6 and TRBJ2-1, is GAGVSQSPRYKVTKRGQDVALRCDPISGHVSLYWYRQALGQGPEFLTYFNYEAQQDKSGLPNDRFSAERPEGSISTLTIQRTEQRDSAMYRCASSSGPIAGGGRQQFFGPGTRLTVL.

This chain joins TRBV3-1 and TRBJ1-6; D unresolved. The CDR3 loop spans 15 amino acids. CDR1 and CDR2 (germline): LGHDT, YNNKEL (reference sequence). The V gene lost 4 bases and the J gene lost 7 bases, with 14 bases spanning the gap. The CDR3 bases are TGTGCCAGCAGCCCCCCCACAACTCGCAATTCACCCCTCCACTTT. Translation: CASSPPTTRNSPLHF.

This clonotype was counted a few times. V and J are TRBV15 and TRBJ2-7, with 11 bases fitting TRBD2. With V trimmed by 1 base and J by 6 bases, 5 bases remained unmatched. The CDR3 totals 15 residues. From germline, CDR1 is LNHNV and CDR2 YYDKDF (reference sequence). CDR3 nucleotides: TGTGCCACCAGCAGAGTAGCGGGAGGGACGGGCGAGCAGTACTTC. It is translated as CATSRVAGGTGEQYF.

The chain combines TRBV15 with TRBJ2-5; D possibly uses TRBD1 or TRBD2 (5 bases each). This CDR3 spans 16 amino acids. The germline V gene encodes CDR1 LNHNV and CDR2 YYDKDF (reference sequence). V was shortened by 1 base and J by 3 bases, with 15 bases between the two germline ends. The CDR3 protein is CATSRVNIGGKETQYF. CDR3 coding DNA: TGTGCCACCAGCAGAGTTAATATTGGGGGTAAAGAGACCCAGTACTTC.

This clonotype has at least ten counts. The J gene is TRBJ2-1, the V gene TRBV9; the match to TRBD2 covers 8 bases. CDR3 length: 14 amino acids. The ends lost 4 bases at V and 5 bases at J; junction bases unmatched: 5. Looked up from germline, CDR1 is SGDLS and CDR2 is YYNGEE. The DNA of the CDR3 is TGTGCCAGCAGCCACAGCGGGGGAAACAATGAGCAGTTCTTC. Translation gives CASSHSGGNNEQFF.

This clonotype was seen repeatedly, ten times or more. The CDR3 loop reads CASRQEMNTEAFF. The DNA of the CDR3 is TGCGCCAGTCGCCAGGAGATGAACACTGAAGCTTTCTTT. This chain uses TRBV5-1 with TRBJ1-1; D gene unclear. V lost 8 bases, J lost 0 bases, and 11 bases lay in between. From germline, CDR1 is SGHRS and CDR2 YFSETQ. The CDR3 length is 13 residues.

This clonotype was seen ten or more times. The V and J genes are TRBV5-1 and TRBJ2-3; no clear D. This CDR3 is built from 16 residues. Germline-derived CDR1 and CDR2 are SGHRS and YFSETQ. V was cut by 0 bases and J by 0 bases, with 11 bases left in between. The CDR3 bases are TGCGCCAGCAGCTTGGGGGGTAAATCTAGCACAGATACGCAGTATTTT. Translated, it gives CASSLGGKSSTDTQYF.

This clonotype was found once. The genes are TRBV2 and TRBJ1-2; the match to TRBD1 covers 7 bases. Germline CDR1 reads SNHLY; CDR2 reads FYNNEI. The CDR3 runs 13 residues. V lost 5 bases, J lost 4 bases, and 4 bases stayed unmatched. In nucleotides, the CDR3 is TGTGCCAGCAGTTCGGGACAGTTCTATGGCTACACCTTC. It translates to CASSSGQFYGYTF.

The chain is built from TRBV10-3 and TRBJ2-3; D unresolved. Germline-derived CDR1 and CDR2 are ENHRY and SYGVKD. The V end lost 3 bases, the J end lost 7 bases, and 5 bases lay between the germline ends. This CDR3 region has 11 residues. The CDR3, as DNA: TGTGCCATCAGTGATCTCTATACGCAGTATTTT. As protein: CAISDLYTQYF.

The chain combines TRBV24-1 with TRBJ2-1, with TRBD1 matching 9 bases. Germline V lookup: CDR1 KGHDR, CDR2 SFDVKD. The CDR3 is 12 amino acids. The CDR3 region is CAPGTGLNEQFF. CDR3 DNA: TGTGCTCCCGGGACAGGGTTGAATGAGCAGTTCTTC.

Points on this clonotype: A read error is likely, as this CDR3 ends without the conserved phenylalanine or tryptophan. This chain links TRBV5-4 with TRBJ2-1, with 7 bases that match TRBD1. The J segment lost 1 base and the V segment lost 4 bases, leaving 5 bases of the junction unmatched. CDR1 is SGHNT, CDR2 YYREEE, per germline (reference sequence). The CDR3 spans 15 residues. CDR3 sequence (DNA): TGTGCCAGCAGCCCACCGGGACAGTCCTACAATGAGCAGTTCCTC. Its translation is CASSPPGQSYNEQFL.

This clonotype was seen many times. V and J are TRBV19 and TRBJ2-2, with 8 bases that match TRBD2. Germline V CDR1 and CDR2: LNHDA, SQIVND (reference sequence). The J segment lost 4 bases and the V segment lost 5 bases, leaving 3 bases of the junction unmatched. The CDR3 runs 14 residues. The CDR3 DNA reads TGTGCCAGTAGTCTGGGACTAGTCACCGGGGAGCTGTTTTTT. It specifies CASSLGLVTGELFF.

The rearrangement joins TRBV12-3 or TRBV12-4 to TRBJ1-1; TRBD1 agrees at 7 bases. CDR3 length: 15 residues. The trim removed 5 bases at V and 4 bases at J, leaving 10 bases unmatched. The CDR3 here is CASSVPSTGATEAFF. The CDR3 DNA follows: TGTGCCAGCAGTGTCCCATCAACAGGGGCCACTGAAGCTTTCTTT.

This clonotype was seen a handful of times. V is TRBV20-1 and J is TRBJ1-6; D is uncertain. Germline V gives CDR1 DFQATT, CDR2 SNEGSKA (reference sequence). V gave up 0 bases and J gave up 7 bases, with 13 bases separating them. The CDR3 has 15 residues. The CDR3: CSAREWRSGNSPLHF. Written as DNA, the CDR3 is TGCAGTGCTAGAGAGTGGCGGAGCGGGAATTCACCCCTCCACTTT.

The chain links TRBV25-1 to TRBJ2-1; 10 nucleotides line up with TRBD1. The length of the CDR3 is 16 residues. Trimming cost V 4 bases and J 7 bases; bases outside gene matches: 10. Germline V gene sequence: CDR1 MGHDK, CDR2 SYGVNS. CDR3 sequence: CASSGVPGQGLNEQFF. CDR3 DNA: TGTGCCAGCAGTGGAGTCCCGGGACAGGGGTTGAATGAGCAGTTCTTC.

The CDR3 nucleotides are TGTGCCAGCAGCCAAGGGGCAGGGGGAGTGACCGGGGAGCTGTTTTTT. Translation: CASSQGAGGVTGELFF. This sequence joins TRBV9 and TRBJ2-2, with TRBD1 matching 7 bases. The CDR3 runs to 16 residues. Germline CDR1 is SGDLS and CDR2 is YYNGEE. V was pared by 4 bases and J by 5 bases, with 11 bases of the junction left unmatched. Full variable domain (rest looked up from reference TRBV9 and TRBJ2-2): DSGVTQTPKHLITATGQRVTLRCSPRSGDLSVYWYQQSLDQGLQFLIQYYNGEERAKGNILERFSAQQFPDLHSELNLSSLELGDSALYFCASSQGAGGVTGELFFGEGSRLTVL.

A remark on this clonotype: A read error may explain this, as a much larger clone is one base away. The genes are TRBV3-1 and TRBJ1-6, with D hard to call. Trimming took 6 bases from V and 7 from J, leaving 10 bases between them. The CDR3 runs 13 residues. CDR1 is LGHDT and CDR2 is YNNKEL in the germline V gene (reference sequence). CDR3 in DNA: TGTGCCAGCAGGCGGACTGCGAATTCACCCCTCCACTTT. Protein: CASRRTANSPLHF. The full variable domain, rest sourced from reference TRBV3-1 and TRBJ1-6, is DTAVSQTPKYLVTQMGNDKSIKCEQNLGHDTMYWYKQDSKKFLKIMFSYNNKELIINETVPNRFSPKSPDKAHLNLHINSLELGDSAVYFCASRRTANSPLHFGNGTRLTVT.

The V gene is TRBV7-9, the J gene TRBJ1-3, with unresolved D. Germline V CDR1 and CDR2: SEHNR, FQNEAQ (reference sequence). The CDR3 loop spans 13 amino acids. Trimming stripped 5 bases from V and 0 bases from J, with 5 bases between. CDR3 sequence (DNA): TGTGCCAGCAGCCCAGGCTCTGGAAACACCATATATTTT. It specifies CASSPGSGNTIYF.

This chain uses TRBV24-1 with TRBJ2-7; D call uncertain. The germline CDR1 and CDR2 sequences are KGHDR and SFDVKD. The CDR3 extends over 11 amino acids. Between the trimmed V and J ends, which lost 0 bases and 13 bases, there was a span of 9 bases. The CDR3 nucleotides are TGTGCCACCAGTGATTTGACCAGACGATACTTC. It codes for CATSDLTRRYF.

This clonotype occurred many times. This chain joins TRBV9 and TRBJ2-2; D not certain. Germline CDR1 is SGDLS and CDR2 is YYNGEE. Trimming shortened V by 0 bases and J by 7 bases, and 13 bases separated the two germline ends. The CDR3 is 15 amino acids. This CDR3 reads CASSVAPSEIGELFF. The CDR3 DNA is TGTGCCAGCAGCGTAGCTCCTTCTGAGATCGGGGAGCTGTTTTTT.

This clonotype was observed a single time. Given the absence of the conserved phenylalanine or tryptophan at the CDR3 end, a read error is likely. This chain joins TRBV20-1 and TRBJ2-1, with 8 bases matching TRBD2. Germline trimming cut 6 bases from V and 5 bases from J; bases unmatched to any gene: 6. The CDR3 has 13 residues. Germline lookup yields CDR1 DFQATT and CDR2 SNEGSKA (reference sequence). The CDR3, as DNA: TGCAGTGCCAGCGGGGGTAGTAACAATGAGCAGTTCCTC. Protein product: CSASGGSNNEQFL.

This clonotype was picked up many times. The chain has TRBV19 and TRBJ2-3; possibly TRBD1 or TRBD2 for D (5 bases each). The V end lost 1 base, the J end lost 1 base, and 12 bases lay between the germline ends. Per germline, CDR1 LNHDA and CDR2 SQIVND (reference sequence). The CDR3 length is 16 residues. The CDR3, as DNA: TGTGCCAGTAGTATAGTCATCGGGGCGGGCACAGATACGCAGTATTTT. Translation: CASSIVIGAGTDTQYF.

Concerning this clonotype: The junction does not match germline at one end; this may be a read error. This chain links TRBV5-1 with TRBJ1-3; 7 bases are shared with TRBD1. This CDR3 contains 15 residues. CDR1 SGHRS and CDR2 YFSETQ come from the germline V gene. In nucleotides, the CDR3 is TGCGCCAGCCGTCTAACAGGGGAGTTTGGAGACACCATATATTTT. Translation gives CASRLTGEFGDTIYF.

Remarks on this clonotype: A much more abundant neighbour one base away suggests this may be a read error. The genes are TRBV20-1 and TRBJ2-1; 10 positions agree with TRBD2. Germline-derived CDR1 and CDR2 are DFQATT and SNEGSKA (reference sequence). The CDR3 extends over 17 amino acids. CDR3 DNA sequence: TGCAGTGCTAGGGGCAAACCTAGCGGGGGCTCCTACAGTGAGCAGTTCTTC. Protein: CSARGKPSGGSYSEQFF.